These 9 T cell receptor beta chains came from one sample sequenced in a study of cytomegalovirus exposure and HLA in healthy donors. The primer mix had 60 Vbeta and 13 Jbeta primers. This table comes from immunoSEQ multiplex PCR, and its TCRdb copy is limited to in-frame clones, with some not included. The data hold about 96,000 clones, with under 85% observed a single time. The sample was PBMCs. The receptor source for this set is a man aged 30 to 39 in good health and CMV-seronegative.

The V gene is TRBV5-1, the J gene TRBJ1-1; the D gene is possibly TRBD1 (5 bases). The CDR3 has 14 residues. Germline V gene lookup returns CDR1 SGHRS and CDR2 YFSETQ. V was clipped by 0 bases and J by 2 bases, with 8 bases between them. The CDR3 DNA reads TGCGCCAGCAGCTTGGATAGGGGCAACACTGAAGCTTTCTTT. Its protein is CASSLDRGNTEAFF.

This clone has more than one count but fewer than ten. The CDR3 loop is CASSGGTGSGTEAFF. DNA for the CDR3: TGTGCCAGCAGTGGCGGGACAGGGTCTGGCACTGAAGCTTTCTTT. The chain uses TRBV5-5 and TRBJ1-1; 9 positions agree with TRBD1. The CDR3 is made up of 15 amino acids. Trimming cost V 5 bases and J 4 bases; bases outside gene matches: 9. The germline CDR1 and CDR2 sequences are SGHKS and YYEKEE (reference sequence).

This clone has only one observation. This rearrangement joins TRBV6-7 to TRBJ2-1; D remains unclear. TRBV6-7 is filed as an ORF, its function uncertain. Deletions cut 0 bases from V and 6 bases from J, with 15 bases between. The CDR3 runs to 16 residues. Here the CDR3 DNA reads TGTGCCAGCAGTTACTCTTGGCACTGGGCGTGCAATGAGCAGTTCTTC. This sequence encodes CASSYSWHWACNEQFF.

The CDR3 is CSVAGTKEGFGELFF. For the CDR3, the DNA is TGCAGCGTTGCCGGGACAAAAGAAGGATTCGGGGAGCTGTTTTTT. This chain connects TRBV29-1 to TRBJ2-2, with D perhaps TRBD1 (6 bases). Germline CDR1 SQVTM, CDR2 ANQGSEA. Trimming took off 4 bases at V and 7 bases at J, with 19 bases between the two ends. This CDR3 is built from 15 residues.

V usage is TRBV28 and J usage is TRBJ1-6; 10 nucleotides line up with TRBD1. Trimming took 10 bases from V and 8 from J; bases not matched to a gene: 5. This CDR3 contains 13 residues. Germline CDR1 MDHEN, CDR2 SYDVKM. The CDR3 nucleotides read TGTGCCACCATCGGGACAGGGGATTCACCCCTCCACTTT. It is translated as CATIGTGDSPLHF. Based on the CDR3 plus reference TRBV28 and TRBJ1-6, the full variable domain is DVKVTQSSRYLVKRTGEKVFLECVQDMDHENMFWYRQDPGLGLRLIYFSYDVKMKEKGDIPEGYSVSREKKERFSLILESASTNQTSMYLCATIGTGDSPLHFGNGTRLTVT.

The V gene is TRBV10-1, the J gene TRBJ1-6; unclear D gene. V lost 0 bases to trimming and J lost 5 bases, with 11 bases between them. The CDR3 runs 16 residues. CDR1 and CDR2 from the germline V gene are WNHNN and SYGVQD (reference sequence). Here the CDR3 reads CASSESGGKDNSPLHF. The CDR3 nucleotides are TGCGCCAGCAGTGAGTCTGGCGGTAAGGATAATTCACCCCTCCACTTT.

The rearrangement uses TRBV9 and TRBJ2-1; 7 bases are a match to TRBD1. In germline, CDR1 is SGDLS, CDR2 YYNGEE. The CDR3 has 16 residues. V lost 4 bases and J lost 8; bases outside the gene matches: 15. In nucleotides, the CDR3 is TGTGCCAGCAGCCAAACCGATGGAGTGAGGGGGCATGAGCAGTTCTTC. As protein: CASSQTDGVRGHEQFF.

Comments on this clone: Distinct nucleotide sequences in the sample also encode this CDR3. The V and J genes are TRBV27 and TRBJ2-7; 9 bases map to TRBD1. J lost 7 bases, V lost 5 bases, and 9 bases had no gene match. This CDR3 is built from 14 residues. CDR1 MNHEY and CDR2 SMNVEV come from the germline V gene (reference sequence). The CDR3 loop is CASSPGTGLGEQYF. The CDR3 region has the DNA TGTGCCAGCAGTCCAGGGACAGGGCTTGGGGAGCAGTACTTC.

The chain uses TRBV19 and TRBJ1-1, with D perhaps TRBD1 (5 bases). V was cut by 5 bases and J by 6 bases, with 13 bases left in between. This CDR3 comprises 13 residues. Germline CDR1 and CDR2: LNHDA and SQIVND (reference sequence). The CDR3 spells CASSWGLLAEAFF. CDR3 in DNA: TGTGCCAGTAGTTGGGGACTTTTGGCTGAAGCTTTCTTT.